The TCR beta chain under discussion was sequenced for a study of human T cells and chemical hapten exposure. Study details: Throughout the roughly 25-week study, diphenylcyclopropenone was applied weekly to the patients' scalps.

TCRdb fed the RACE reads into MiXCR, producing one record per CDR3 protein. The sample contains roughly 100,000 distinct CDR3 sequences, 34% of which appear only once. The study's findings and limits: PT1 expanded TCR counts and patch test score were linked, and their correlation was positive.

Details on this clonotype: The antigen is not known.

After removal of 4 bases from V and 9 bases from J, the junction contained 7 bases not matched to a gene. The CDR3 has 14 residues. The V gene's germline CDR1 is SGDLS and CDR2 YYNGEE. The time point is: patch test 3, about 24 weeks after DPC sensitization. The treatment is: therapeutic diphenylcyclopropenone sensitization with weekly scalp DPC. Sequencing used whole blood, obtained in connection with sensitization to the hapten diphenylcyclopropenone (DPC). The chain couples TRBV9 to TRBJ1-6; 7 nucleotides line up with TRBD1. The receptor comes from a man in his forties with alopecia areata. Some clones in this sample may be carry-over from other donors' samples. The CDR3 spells CASSTGQRASPLHF. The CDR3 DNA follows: TGTGCCAGCAGCACGGGACAGAGAGCTTCACCCCTCCACTTT.